The T cell receptor (beta chain) described here comes from a study of OX40 agonist ivuxolimab in advanced cancers. The protocol was immunoSEQ multiplex PCR, while the TCRdb copy is restricted to in-frame clones and leaves out a portion. The profile covers 30,000 to 35,000 clones, with roughly 84% appearing a single time and roughly 15% taken by the ten largest. This clone showed up just once. CDR1 and CDR2 (germline): MDHEN, SYDVKM. The CDR3 contains 16 residues. With 5 bases removed from V and 2 bases from J, the gap between germline ends came to 17 bases. The V call is TRBV28, the J call TRBJ2-3; TRBD1 might be the D (5 bases). This receptor was taken from an adult with an advanced solid tumor such as melanoma, head and neck, liver or kidney cancer. Sequenced here: CD4+ or CD8+ T cells sorted from blood, sampled in a trial of the OX40 agonist ivuxolimab. CDR3 coding DNA: TGTGCCAGCAGTCCCTCAGGGTACCCTTTCACAGATACGCAGTATTTT. This codes for CASSPSGYPFTDTQYF.